These 12 T cell receptor beta chains originate from one sample sequenced in a study of identical twins' blood T cells. TCRdb called the 5' RACE reads again in MiXCR, with one record for every CDR3 protein. The sample holds a few hundred thousand distinct CDR3 sequences, about 28% seen once. Sequenced: PBMCs. These receptors all stem from a woman between 18 and 50 years old in good health.

The chain recombines TRBV5-1 with TRBJ2-1, with D uncertain. Trimming cost V 4 bases and J 6 bases, with 17 bases left between them. This CDR3 spans 15 amino acids. Germline CDR1 reads SGHRS; CDR2 reads YFSETQ. DNA of the CDR3: TGCGCCAGCAGCCTGTCTAGGTCCCTTGCCAATGAGCAGTTCTTC. It codes for CASSLSRSLANEQFF.

The table lists this clonotype with a few counts. The rearrangement uses TRBV9 and TRBJ1-1, with D possibly being TRBD1 (6 bases). CDR3 length: 15 residues. V lost 4 bases and J lost 4, with 17 bases in between. CDR1 is SGDLS and CDR2 is YYNGEE in the germline V gene. For the CDR3, the DNA is TGTGCCAGCAGCCTTACAGGGTCGTGGGGCACTGAAGCTTTCTTT. This sequence encodes CASSLTGSWGTEAFF.

In this sample, this clonotype turned up many times. V gene TRBV12-3 or TRBV12-4 combines with J gene TRBJ2-3, with 7 bases identical to TRBD1. J lost 0 bases, V lost 5 bases, and 8 bases had no gene match. This CDR3 contains 16 residues. The CDR3 DNA is TGTGCCAGCAGTGGGGGAGAGGGGGCTAGCACAGATACGCAGTATTTT. Its translation: CASSGGEGASTDTQYF.

Comments on this clonotype: A junction boundary mismatches the germline segment, possibly from a read error. The V and J genes are TRBV20-1 and TRBJ2-4, with TRBD2 matching 9 bases. CDR1 and CDR2 from the germline V gene are DFQATT and SNEGSKA (reference sequence). This CDR3 has 13 residues. The CDR3 DNA is TGCAGTGCACAGGGACTAGCCAAAGACATTCAGTACTTC. This translates into CSAQGLAKDIQYF.

The chain links TRBV6-2 or TRBV6-3 to TRBJ2-2; 7 nucleotides match TRBD2. V lost 6 bases and J lost 1; bases outside the gene matches: 8. Germline CDR1 reads MNHEY; CDR2 reads SVGEGT. The CDR3 length is 16 residues. Written as DNA, the CDR3 is TGTGCCAGCAGATTAGTGGGAGGGATGAACACCGGGGAGCTGTTTTTT. Amino acids: CASRLVGGMNTGELFF.

This chain uses TRBV18 with TRBJ1-5, with D uncertain. The CDR3 spans 16 residues. The germline V and J ends were trimmed by 3 bases and 4 bases, with 16 bases remaining between them. Germline CDR1 and CDR2: KGHSH and LQKENI. CDR3 amino acids: CASSPFGPEGNQPQHF. CDR3 nucleotides: TGTGCCAGCTCACCTTTTGGACCGGAGGGTAATCAGCCCCAGCATTTT.

Only a few counts were recorded for this clonotype. CDR3 residues: CASSQGAGYDQPQHF. The DNA for the CDR3 is TGTGCCAGCAGCCAAGGGGCGGGTTACGATCAGCCCCAGCATTTT. The V call is TRBV3-1, the J call TRBJ1-5; D unresolved. Germline V gene lookup returns CDR1 LGHDT and CDR2 YNNKEL (reference sequence). The CDR3 contains 15 residues. V was clipped by 1 base and J by 5 bases, with 12 bases between them.

This clonotype was seen only a few times. The chain employs TRBV7-9 and TRBJ1-2; TRBD1 is a possible D gene (5 bases). CDR1 is SEHNR and CDR2 is FQNEAQ in the germline V gene (reference sequence). The CDR3 is 14 residues long. V lost 5 bases, J lost 3 bases, and 13 bases lay in between. The CDR3 region has the DNA TGTGCCAGCAGCGCCCCGGGACGGGACTATGGCTACACCTTC. Its translation is CASSAPGRDYGYTF.

The sample holds a few counts of this clonotype. V is TRBV5-4 and J is TRBJ1-5; a weak D match, TRBD1 (5 bases). Looked up from germline, CDR1 is SGHNT and CDR2 is YYREEE (reference sequence). The CDR3 has 13 amino acids. Trimming stripped 4 bases from V and 9 bases from J, with 14 bases between. CDR3 in amino acids: CASSRDHAGPQHF. CDR3 sequence (DNA): TGTGCCAGCAGCCGGGACCACGCCGGGCCCCAGCATTTT. The whole variable domain, filled in from reference TRBV5-4 and TRBJ1-5, reads ETGVTQSPTHLIKTRGQQVTLRCSSQSGHNTVSWYQQALGQGPQFIFQYYREEENGRGNFPPRFSGLQFPNYSSELNVNALELDDSALYLCASSRDHAGPQHFGDGTRLSIL.

A single count supports this clonotype. A much larger clone lies a single base off, so this may be a read error. V is TRBV20-1 and J is TRBJ2-3; TRBD1 is a possible D gene (6 bases). Between the trimmed V and J ends, which lost 3 bases and 3 bases, there was a span of 19 bases. Germline lookup yields CDR1 DFQATT and CDR2 SNEGSKA (reference sequence). This CDR3 contains 16 residues. The CDR3 DNA sequence: TGCAGTGCTAGTAGCCCCCCAGGGGTTGTAACAGATACGCAGTATTTT. Its translation: CSASSPPGVVTDTQYF.

This clonotype was picked up one time. V is TRBV5-4 and J is TRBJ2-3; weak D call: TRBD2 (6 bases). Trimming took off 5 bases at V and 5 bases at J, with 9 bases between the two ends. The CDR3 is 12 amino acids. The germline gives CDR1 SGHNT, CDR2 YYREEE (reference sequence). Written as DNA, the CDR3 is TGTGCCAGCAGGTTCGGGGGAGATACGCAGTATTTT. This sequence encodes CASRFGGDTQYF.

V is TRBV7-9 and J is TRBJ2-5, with 8 bases lining up with TRBD2. V was clipped by 4 bases and J by 1 base; unmatched bases: 8. CDR3 length: 16 residues. Germline V gene lookup returns CDR1 SEHNR and CDR2 FQNEAQ (reference sequence). CDR3 DNA sequence: TGTGCCAGCAGCTCTCGAGCGGGAGACCCCCAAGAGACCCAGTACTTC. Its translation: CASSSRAGDPQETQYF.